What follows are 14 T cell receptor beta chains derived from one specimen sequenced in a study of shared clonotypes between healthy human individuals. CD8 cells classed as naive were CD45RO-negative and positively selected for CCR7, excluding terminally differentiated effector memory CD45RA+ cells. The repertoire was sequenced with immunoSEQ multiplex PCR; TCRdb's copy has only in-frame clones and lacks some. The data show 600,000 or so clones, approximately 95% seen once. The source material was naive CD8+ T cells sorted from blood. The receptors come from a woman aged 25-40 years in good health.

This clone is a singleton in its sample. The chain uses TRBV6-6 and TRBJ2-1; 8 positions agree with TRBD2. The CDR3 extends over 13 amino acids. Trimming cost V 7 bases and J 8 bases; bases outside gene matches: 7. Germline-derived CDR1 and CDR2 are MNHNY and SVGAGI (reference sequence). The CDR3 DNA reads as TGTGCCAGCAATAGCGGGGTCTGGGATGAGCAGTTCTTC. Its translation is CASNSGVWDEQFF.

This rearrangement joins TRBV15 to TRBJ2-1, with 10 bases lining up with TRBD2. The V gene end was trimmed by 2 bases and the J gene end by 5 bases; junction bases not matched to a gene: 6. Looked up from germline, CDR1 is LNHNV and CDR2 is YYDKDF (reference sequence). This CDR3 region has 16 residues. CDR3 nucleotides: TGTGCCACCAGCAGACTAGCGGGAGAGGTCGACAATGAGCAGTTCTTC. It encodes CATSRLAGEVDNEQFF.

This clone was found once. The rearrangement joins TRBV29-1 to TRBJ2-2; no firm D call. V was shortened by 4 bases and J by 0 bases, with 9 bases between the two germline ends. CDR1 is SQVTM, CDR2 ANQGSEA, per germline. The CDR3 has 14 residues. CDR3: CSVGQFSNTGELFF. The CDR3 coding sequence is TGCAGCGTTGGTCAGTTTTCGAACACCGGGGAGCTGTTTTTT.

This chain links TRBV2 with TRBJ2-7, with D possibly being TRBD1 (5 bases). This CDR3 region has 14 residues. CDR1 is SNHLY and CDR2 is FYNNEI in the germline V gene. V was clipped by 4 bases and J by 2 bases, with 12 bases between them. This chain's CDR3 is CASSAGSRAYEQYF. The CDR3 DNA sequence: TGTGCCAGCAGTGCAGGGTCAAGGGCCTACGAGCAGTACTTC. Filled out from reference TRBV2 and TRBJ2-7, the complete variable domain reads EPEVTQTPSHQVTQMGQEVILRCVPISNHLYFYWYRQILGQKVEFLVSFYNNEISEKSEIFDDQFSVERPDGSNFTLKIRSTKLEDSAMYFCASSAGSRAYEQYFGPGTRLTVT.

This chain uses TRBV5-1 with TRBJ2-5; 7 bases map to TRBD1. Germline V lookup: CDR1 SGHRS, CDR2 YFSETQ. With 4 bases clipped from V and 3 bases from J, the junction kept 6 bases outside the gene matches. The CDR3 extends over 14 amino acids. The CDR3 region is CASSGGQTEETQYF. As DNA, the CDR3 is TGCGCCAGCAGCGGGGGACAGACAGAAGAGACCCAGTACTTC.

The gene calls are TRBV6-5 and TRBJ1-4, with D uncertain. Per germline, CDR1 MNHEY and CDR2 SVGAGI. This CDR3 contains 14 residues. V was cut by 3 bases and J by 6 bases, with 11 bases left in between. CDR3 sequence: CASSYGLGDEKLFF. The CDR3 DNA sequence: TGTGCCAGCAGTTATGGGCTCGGAGATGAAAAACTGTTTTTT.

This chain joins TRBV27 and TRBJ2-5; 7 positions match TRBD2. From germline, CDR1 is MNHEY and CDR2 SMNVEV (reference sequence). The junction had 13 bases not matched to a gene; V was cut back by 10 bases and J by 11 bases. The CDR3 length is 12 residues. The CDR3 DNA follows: TGTGCCACGTGGGCCCGGGGGGAGAAGCAGTACTTC. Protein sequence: CATWARGEKQYF.

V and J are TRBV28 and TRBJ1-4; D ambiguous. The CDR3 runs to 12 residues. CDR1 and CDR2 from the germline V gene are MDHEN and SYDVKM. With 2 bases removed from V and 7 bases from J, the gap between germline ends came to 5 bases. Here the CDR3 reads CASSLVAEKLFF. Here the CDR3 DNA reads TGTGCCAGCAGTTTAGTCGCTGAAAAACTGTTTTTT.

As DNA, the CDR3 is TGCGCCAGCAGCTTGGAGCAGGCGACCTTTAATGAGCAGTTCTTC. Protein sequence: CASSLEQATFNEQFF. The chain is built from TRBV5-1 and TRBJ2-1; D gene ambiguous. CDR3 length equals 15 residues. Germline CDR1 SGHRS, CDR2 YFSETQ. Trimming cost V 0 bases and J 7 bases, with 14 bases left between them.

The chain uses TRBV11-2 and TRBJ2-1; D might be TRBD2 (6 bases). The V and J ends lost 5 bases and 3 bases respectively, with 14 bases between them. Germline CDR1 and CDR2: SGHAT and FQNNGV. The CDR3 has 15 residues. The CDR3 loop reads CASSQTSRYYNEQFF. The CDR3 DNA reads TGTGCCAGCAGCCAAACTAGCAGGTACTACAATGAGCAGTTCTTC.

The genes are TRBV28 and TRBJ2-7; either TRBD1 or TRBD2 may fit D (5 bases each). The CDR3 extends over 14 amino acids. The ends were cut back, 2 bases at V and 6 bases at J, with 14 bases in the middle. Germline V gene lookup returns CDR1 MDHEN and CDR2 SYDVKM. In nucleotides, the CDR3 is TGTGCCAGCAGTTTACTGGGGACCCTCGGCGAGCAGTACTTC. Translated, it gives CASSLLGTLGEQYF. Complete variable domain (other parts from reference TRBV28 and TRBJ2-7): DVKVTQSSRYLVKRTGEKVFLECVQDMDHENMFWYRQDPGLGLRLIYFSYDVKMKEKGDIPEGYSVSREKKERFSLILESASTNQTSMYLCASSLLGTLGEQYFGPGTRLTVT.

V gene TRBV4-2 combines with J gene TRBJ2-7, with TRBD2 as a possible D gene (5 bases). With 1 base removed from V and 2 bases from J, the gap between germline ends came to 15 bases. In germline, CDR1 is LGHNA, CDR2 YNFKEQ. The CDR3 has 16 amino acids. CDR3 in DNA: TGTGCCAGCAGCCAAGGCCTGAGGGAGAACCCCTACGAGCAGTACTTC. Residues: CASSQGLRENPYEQYF.

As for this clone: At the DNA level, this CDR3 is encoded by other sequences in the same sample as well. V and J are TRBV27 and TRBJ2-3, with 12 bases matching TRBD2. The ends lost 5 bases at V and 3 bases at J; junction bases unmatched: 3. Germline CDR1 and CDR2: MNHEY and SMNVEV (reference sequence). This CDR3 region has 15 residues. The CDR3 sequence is CASSPGTSGTDTQYF. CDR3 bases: TGTGCCAGCAGTCCCGGGACTAGCGGGACAGATACGCAGTATTTT.

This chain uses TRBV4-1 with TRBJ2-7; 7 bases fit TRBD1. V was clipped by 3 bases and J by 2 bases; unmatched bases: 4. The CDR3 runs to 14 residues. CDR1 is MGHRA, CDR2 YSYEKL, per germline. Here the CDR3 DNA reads TGCGCCAGCAGCCAGACAGGGAACGCCTACGAGCAGTACTTC. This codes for CASSQTGNAYEQYF.